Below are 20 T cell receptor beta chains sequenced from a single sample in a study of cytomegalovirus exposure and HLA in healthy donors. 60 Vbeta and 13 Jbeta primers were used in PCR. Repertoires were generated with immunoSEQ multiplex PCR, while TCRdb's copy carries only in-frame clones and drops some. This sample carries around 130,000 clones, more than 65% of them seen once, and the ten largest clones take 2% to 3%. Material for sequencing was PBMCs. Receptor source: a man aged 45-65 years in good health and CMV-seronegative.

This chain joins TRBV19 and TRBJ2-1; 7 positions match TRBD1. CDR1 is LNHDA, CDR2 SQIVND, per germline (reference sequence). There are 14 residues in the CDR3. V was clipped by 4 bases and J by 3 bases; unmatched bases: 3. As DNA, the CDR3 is TGTGCCAGTAGTAGACAGGGAGACTACAATGAGCAGTTCTTC. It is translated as CASSRQGDYNEQFF.

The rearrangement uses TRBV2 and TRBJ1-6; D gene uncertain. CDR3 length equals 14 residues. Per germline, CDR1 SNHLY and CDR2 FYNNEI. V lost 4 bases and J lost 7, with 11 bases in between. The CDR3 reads CASSVRVGNSPLHF. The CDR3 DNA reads TGTGCCAGCAGTGTCCGGGTTGGGAATTCACCCCTCCACTTT.

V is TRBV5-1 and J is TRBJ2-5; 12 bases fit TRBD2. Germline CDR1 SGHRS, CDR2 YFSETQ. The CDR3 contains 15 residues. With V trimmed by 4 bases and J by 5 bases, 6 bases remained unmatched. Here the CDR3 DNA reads TGCGCCAGCAGCCCTAGCGGGGGGGTCGGGGAGACCCAGTACTTC. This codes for CASSPSGGVGETQYF.

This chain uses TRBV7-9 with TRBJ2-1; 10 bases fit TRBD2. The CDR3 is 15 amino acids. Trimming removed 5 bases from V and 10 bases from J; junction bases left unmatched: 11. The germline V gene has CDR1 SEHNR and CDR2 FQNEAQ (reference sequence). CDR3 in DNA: TGTGCCAGCAGCCTAGTAATAGCGGGGGGACACGAGCAGTTCTTC. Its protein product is CASSLVIAGGHEQFF.

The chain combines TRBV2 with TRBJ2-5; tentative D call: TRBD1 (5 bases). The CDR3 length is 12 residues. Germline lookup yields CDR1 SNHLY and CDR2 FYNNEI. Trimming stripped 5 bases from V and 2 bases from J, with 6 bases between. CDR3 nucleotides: TGTGCCAGCAGTCAGGGACAAGAGACCCAGTACTTC. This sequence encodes CASSQGQETQYF. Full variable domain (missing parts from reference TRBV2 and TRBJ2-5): EPEVTQTPSHQVTQMGQEVILRCVPISNHLYFYWYRQILGQKVEFLVSFYNNEISEKSEIFDDQFSVERPDGSNFTLKIRSTKLEDSAMYFCASSQGQETQYFGPGTRLLVL.

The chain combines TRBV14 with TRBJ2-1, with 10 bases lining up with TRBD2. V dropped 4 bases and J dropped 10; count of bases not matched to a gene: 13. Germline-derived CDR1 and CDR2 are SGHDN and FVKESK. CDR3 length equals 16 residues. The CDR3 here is CASSPTLAGGGGEQFF. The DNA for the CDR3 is TGTGCCAGCAGCCCTACCTTAGCGGGGGGCGGCGGGGAGCAGTTCTTC.

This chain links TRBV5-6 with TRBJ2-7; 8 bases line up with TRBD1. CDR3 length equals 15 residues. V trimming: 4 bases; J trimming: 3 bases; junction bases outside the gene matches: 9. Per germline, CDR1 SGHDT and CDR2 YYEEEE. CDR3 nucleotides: TGTGCCAGCAGCCCTGGACAGGGCAACGTCTACGAGCAGTACTTC. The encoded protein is CASSPGQGNVYEQYF.

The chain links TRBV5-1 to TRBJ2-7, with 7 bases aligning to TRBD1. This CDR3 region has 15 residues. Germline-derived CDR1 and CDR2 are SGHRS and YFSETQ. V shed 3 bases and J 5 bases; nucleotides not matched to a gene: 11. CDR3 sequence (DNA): TGCGCCAGCAGCTCCCGACAGGGAAGGAGACACGAGCAGTACTTC. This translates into CASSSRQGRRHEQYF.

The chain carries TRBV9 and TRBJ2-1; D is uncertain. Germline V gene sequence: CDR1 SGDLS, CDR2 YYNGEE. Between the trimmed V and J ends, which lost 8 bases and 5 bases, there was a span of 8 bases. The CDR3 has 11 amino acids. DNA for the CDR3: TGTGCCAGTGGGCAGAACAATGAGCAGTTCTTC. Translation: CASGQNNEQFF.

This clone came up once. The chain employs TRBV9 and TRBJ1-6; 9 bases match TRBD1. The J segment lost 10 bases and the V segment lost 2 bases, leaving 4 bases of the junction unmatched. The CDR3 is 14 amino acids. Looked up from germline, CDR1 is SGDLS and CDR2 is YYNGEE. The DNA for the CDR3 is TGTGCCAGCAGCGTTGGACAGGGGAGCTCACCCCTCCACTTT. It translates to CASSVGQGSSPLHF.

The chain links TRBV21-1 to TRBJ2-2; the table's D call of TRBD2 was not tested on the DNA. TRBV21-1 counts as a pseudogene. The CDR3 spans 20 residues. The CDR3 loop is CASSKARQGSGGGNTGELFF. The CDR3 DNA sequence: TGTGCCAGCAGCAAAGCGCGGCAGGGAAGCGGGGGGGGCAACACCGGGGAGCTGTTTTTT.

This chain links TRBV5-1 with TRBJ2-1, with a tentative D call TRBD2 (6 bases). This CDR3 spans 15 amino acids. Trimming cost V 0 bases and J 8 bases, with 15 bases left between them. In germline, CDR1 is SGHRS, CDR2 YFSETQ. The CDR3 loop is CASSLGLVGVYEQFF. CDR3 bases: TGCGCCAGCAGCTTGGGACTAGTTGGAGTCTATGAGCAGTTCTTC.

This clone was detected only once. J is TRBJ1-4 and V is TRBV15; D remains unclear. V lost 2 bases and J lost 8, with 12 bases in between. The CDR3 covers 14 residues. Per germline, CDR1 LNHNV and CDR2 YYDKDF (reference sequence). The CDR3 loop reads CATSRPSTGEKLFF. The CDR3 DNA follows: TGTGCCACCAGCAGACCCTCCACGGGAGAAAAACTGTTTTTT. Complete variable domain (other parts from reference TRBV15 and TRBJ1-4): DAMVIQNPRYQVTQFGKPVTLSCSQTLNHNVMYWYQQKSSQAPKLLFHYYDKDFNNEADTPDNFQSRRPNTSFCFLDIRSPGLGDTAMYLCATSRPSTGEKLFFGSGTQLSVL.

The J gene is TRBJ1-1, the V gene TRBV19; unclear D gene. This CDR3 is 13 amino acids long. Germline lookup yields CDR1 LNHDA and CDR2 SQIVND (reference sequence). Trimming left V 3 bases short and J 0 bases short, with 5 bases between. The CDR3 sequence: CASSIQLNTEAFF. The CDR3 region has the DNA TGTGCCAGTAGTATCCAGTTGAACACTGAAGCTTTCTTT.

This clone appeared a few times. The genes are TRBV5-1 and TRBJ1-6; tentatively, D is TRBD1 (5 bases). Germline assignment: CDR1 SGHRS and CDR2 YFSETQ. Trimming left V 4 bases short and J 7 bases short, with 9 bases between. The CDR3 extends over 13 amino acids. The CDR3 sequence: CASSPGLNSPLHF. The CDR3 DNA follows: TGCGCCAGCAGCCCGGGACTGAATTCACCCCTCCACTTT.

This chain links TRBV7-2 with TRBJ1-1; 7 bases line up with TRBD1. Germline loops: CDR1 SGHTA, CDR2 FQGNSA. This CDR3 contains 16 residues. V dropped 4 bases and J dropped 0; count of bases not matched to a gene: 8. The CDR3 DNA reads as TGTGCCAGCAGCTCCACCGGGACAGAGGTGAACACTGAAGCTTTCTTT. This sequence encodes CASSSTGTEVNTEAFF.

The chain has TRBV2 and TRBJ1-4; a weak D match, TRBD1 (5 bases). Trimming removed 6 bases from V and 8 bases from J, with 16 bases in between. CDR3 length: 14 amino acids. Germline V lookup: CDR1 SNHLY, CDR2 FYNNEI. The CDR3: CASSVAGHGEKLFF. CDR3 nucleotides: TGTGCCAGCAGCGTAGCAGGGCACGGGGAAAAACTGTTTTTT. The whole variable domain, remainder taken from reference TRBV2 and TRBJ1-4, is EPEVTQTPSHQVTQMGQEVILRCVPISNHLYFYWYRQILGQKVEFLVSFYNNEISEKSEIFDDQFSVERPDGSNFTLKIRSTKLEDSAMYFCASSVAGHGEKLFFGSGTQLSVL.

CDR3 bases: TGTGCCAGTAAGGAGGCTCTTAATTCACCCCTCCACTTT. Translation: CASKEALNSPLHF. The chain couples TRBV19 to TRBJ1-6; no reliable D call. Looked up from germline, CDR1 is LNHDA and CDR2 is SQIVND (reference sequence). The ends were cut back, 7 bases at V and 6 bases at J, with 10 bases in the middle. The CDR3 consists of 13 residues.

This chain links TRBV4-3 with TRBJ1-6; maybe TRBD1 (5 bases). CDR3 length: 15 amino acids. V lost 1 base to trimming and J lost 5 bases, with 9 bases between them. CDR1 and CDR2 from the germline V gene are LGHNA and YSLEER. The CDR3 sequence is CASSQVGGDNSPLHF. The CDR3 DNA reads TGCGCCAGCAGCCAAGTCGGGGGGGATAATTCACCCCTCCACTTT.

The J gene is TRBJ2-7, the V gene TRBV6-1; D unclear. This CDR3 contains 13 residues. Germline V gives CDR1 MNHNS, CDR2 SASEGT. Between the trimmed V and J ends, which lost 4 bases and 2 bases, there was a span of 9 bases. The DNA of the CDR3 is TGTGCCAGCAGTGTTACACCGACCTACGAGCAGTACTTC. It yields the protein CASSVTPTYEQYF.